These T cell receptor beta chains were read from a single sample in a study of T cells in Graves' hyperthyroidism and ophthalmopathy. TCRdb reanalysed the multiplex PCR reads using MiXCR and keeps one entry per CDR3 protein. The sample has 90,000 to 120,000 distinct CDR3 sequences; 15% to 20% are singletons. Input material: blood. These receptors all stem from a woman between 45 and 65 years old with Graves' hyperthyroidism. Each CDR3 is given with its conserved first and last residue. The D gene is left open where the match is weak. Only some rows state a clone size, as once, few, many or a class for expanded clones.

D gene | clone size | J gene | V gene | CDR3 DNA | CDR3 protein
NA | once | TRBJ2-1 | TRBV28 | TGTGCCAGCAGTTTTTCGCCAGGAGCTTACAATGAGCAGTTCTTC | CASSFSPGAYNEQFF
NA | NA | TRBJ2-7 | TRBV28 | TGTGCCAGCAGTCCCAACCTTCTAACTCCCGAGCAGTACTTC | CASSPNLLTPEQYF
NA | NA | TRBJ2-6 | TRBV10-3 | TGTGCCATCAGTGAGTCGTGGGGAGCTGGGGCCAACGTCCTGACTTTC | CAISESWGAGANVLTF
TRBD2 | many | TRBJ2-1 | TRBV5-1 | TGCGCCAGCAGCTTCCCCCGGAGCGGGGGAAATGAGCAGTTCTTC | CASSFPRSGGNEQFF
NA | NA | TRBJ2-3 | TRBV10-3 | TGTGCCATCAGTGAATCCCAGGATACGCAGTATTTT | CAISESQDTQYF
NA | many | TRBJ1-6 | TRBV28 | TGTGCCAGCAGTTTATTCGCCTGGGCTACGAAAGGTTCACCCCTCCACTTT | CASSLFAWATKGSPLHF
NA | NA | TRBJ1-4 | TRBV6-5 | TGTGCCAGCAGTTACTCCACAGCGCGGGGCGAAAAACTGTTTTTT | CASSYSTARGEKLFF
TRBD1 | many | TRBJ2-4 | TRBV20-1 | TGCAGTGCTAACAAAAGACAGGGGGGAAACATTCAGTACTTC | CSANKRQGGNIQYF
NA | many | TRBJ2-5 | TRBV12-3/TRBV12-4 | TGTGCCAGCACCATCCGGGCTCTTGGGGAGACCCAGTACTTC | CASTIRALGETQYF
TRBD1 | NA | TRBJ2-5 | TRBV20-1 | TGCAGTGCTAAAGACAGGGGGCGAGAGACCCAGTACTTC | CSAKDRGRETQYF
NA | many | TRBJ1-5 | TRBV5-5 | TGTGCCAGCAGCTTGGGAGTTGACAGGTTTAATCAGCCCCAGCATTTT | CASSLGVDRFNQPQHF
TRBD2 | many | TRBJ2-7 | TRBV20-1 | TGCAGTGCTAGGACTAGCGGAACCTACGAGCAGTACTTC | CSARTSGTYEQYF
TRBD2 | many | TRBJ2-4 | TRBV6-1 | TGTGCCAGCACCCAGGGACTAGCGGGACTTCATCCCAAAAACATTCAGTACTTC | CASTQGLAGLHPKNIQYF
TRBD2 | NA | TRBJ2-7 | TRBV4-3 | TGCGCCAGCAGCCAAAGCGGGGTTAGCTCCTACGAGCAGTACTTC | CASSQSGVSSYEQYF
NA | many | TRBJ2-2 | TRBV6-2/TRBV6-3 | TGTGCCAGCAGTAGGAGTGGGGAGCTGTTTTTT | CASSRSGELFF
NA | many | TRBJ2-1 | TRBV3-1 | TGTGCCAGCAGCCAAGAAGTAGCGGATTACAATGAGCAGTTCTTC | CASSQEVADYNEQFF
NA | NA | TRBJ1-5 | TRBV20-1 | TGCAGTGCCGTGAAGGGTGGTCAGCCCCAGCATTTT | CSAVKGGQPQHF